This passage covers 29 T cell receptor beta chains from one sample sequenced in a study of vaccination and CD4 T cells after COVID-19. No antigens are known for them. The treatment: approximately 10-day PBMC culture with coronavirus spike peptide pools or control peptides (ViraFEST assay). Sequencing of DNA taken from cultured CD4+ T cells relied on the Oncomine TCR Beta short-read assay. TCRdb re-called the PCR reads through MiXCR, storing one row per CDR3 protein. Of several thousand distinct CDR3 sequences listed, about 43% are singletons. Source material: CD4+ T cells from blood, cultured in vitro. The receptors were gathered from a human donor who had recovered from COVID-19.

This clonotype has a handful of counts. This chain uses TRBV5-1 with TRBJ1-6; D gene ambiguous. CDR1 is SGHRS and CDR2 is YFSETQ in the germline V gene. The V gene lost 1 base and the J gene lost 7 bases, with 6 bases spanning the gap. The CDR3 extends over 13 amino acids. Written as DNA, the CDR3 is TGCGCCAGCAGCTTGAGCGGCAATTCACCCCTCCACTTT. Translation: CASSLSGNSPLHF.

This chain links TRBV5-4 with TRBJ2-5, with 7 bases that match TRBD2. This CDR3 region has 16 residues. Germline assignment: CDR1 SGHNT and CDR2 YYREEE (reference sequence). Losses at the gene ends were 0 bases for V and 3 bases for J; bases not matched to a gene: 8. The CDR3, as DNA: TGTGCCAGCAGCTTGGTTCAGCGGGAAAGAAAAGAGACCCAGTACTTC. Protein: CASSLVQRERKETQYF.

This clonotype has just one count. V gene TRBV6-1 combines with J gene TRBJ1-5; 8 bases are shared with TRBD1. Trimming at V came to 7 bases and at J to 7 bases, leaving 6 bases not matched to a gene. The CDR3 runs to 13 residues. Looked up from germline, CDR1 is MNHNS and CDR2 is SASEGT. The CDR3 protein is CASMRTGSQPQHF. CDR3 coding DNA: TGTGCCAGCATGAGGACAGGGAGCCAGCCCCAGCATTTT.

This clonotype was seen more than once but under ten times. This chain links TRBV4-3 with TRBJ1-2; the D is unclear. Between the trimmed V and J ends, which lost 0 bases and 4 bases, there was a span of 12 bases. The CDR3 is 15 residues long. Germline CDR1 reads LGHNA; CDR2 reads YSLEER. CDR3 bases: TGCGCCAGCAGCCAAGATTGGCAGAACGTCTATGGCTACACCTTC. Encoded protein: CASSQDWQNVYGYTF.

This clonotype was observed a handful of times. This chain connects TRBV7-9 to TRBJ2-2; unclear D gene. Germline CDR1 is SEHNR and CDR2 is FQNEAQ (reference sequence). V shed 5 bases and J shed 5 bases, with 6 bases lying between them. The CDR3 runs to 12 residues. In DNA, the CDR3 is TGTGCCAGCAGCCCCGGAACCGGGGAGCTGTTTTTT. It encodes CASSPGTGELFF.

This rearrangement joins TRBV4-1 to TRBJ2-7; 9 bases fit TRBD2. Germline V lookup: CDR1 MGHRA, CDR2 YSYEKL. With 1 base clipped from V and 2 bases from J, the junction kept 3 bases outside the gene matches. The CDR3 loop spans 15 amino acids. Written as DNA, the CDR3 is TGCGCCAGCAGCCAAGGACTAGCGGTTACCTACGAGCAGTACTTC. This encodes CASSQGLAVTYEQYF.

The chain couples TRBV6-5 to TRBJ2-7; 7 positions match TRBD1. V shed 2 bases and J 2 bases; nucleotides not matched to a gene: 9. The CDR3 has 16 residues. Germline-derived CDR1 and CDR2 are MNHEY and SVGAGI. The CDR3 spells CASSYQPGQPTYEQYF. CDR3 sequence (DNA): TGTGCCAGCAGTTACCAACCGGGACAGCCGACCTACGAGCAGTACTTC.

The chain employs TRBV7-9 and TRBJ2-3; 10 bases are shared with TRBD2. In germline, CDR1 is SEHNR, CDR2 FQNEAQ (reference sequence). J was trimmed by 2 bases and V by 5 bases; bases with no gene match: 7. CDR3 length: 16 amino acids. CDR3 sequence reads: CASSVVAGGYTDTQYF. Written as DNA, the CDR3 is TGTGCCAGCAGCGTAGTAGCGGGAGGTTACACAGATACGCAGTATTTT.

The chain links TRBV4-2 to TRBJ2-5; 7 bases are shared with TRBD2. This CDR3 contains 17 residues. V dropped 3 bases and J dropped 1; count of bases not matched to a gene: 11. CDR1 is LGHNA, CDR2 YNFKEQ, per germline. In DNA, the CDR3 is TGTGCCAGCAGCCACAGTCTAGCGGCGGAAGCCCAAGAGACCCAGTACTTC. Translated, it gives CASSHSLAAEAQETQYF.

In this sample, this clonotype turned up a few times. V is TRBV6-1 and J is TRBJ2-5; D remains unclear. This CDR3 is 13 amino acids long. V was clipped by 6 bases and J by 5 bases, with 13 bases between them. CDR1 and CDR2 from the germline V gene are MNHNS and SASEGT. CDR3 coding DNA: TGTGCCAGCAGACTCGGAGCAGGCGAGACCCAGTACTTC. Its translation: CASRLGAGETQYF.

This clonotype appeared once. The chain joins TRBV11-3 to TRBJ2-7; D unresolved. CDR3 length: 13 residues. Germline CDR1 reads SGHNT; CDR2 reads YENEEA. The germline V and J ends were trimmed by 0 bases and 12 bases, with 15 bases remaining between them. The CDR3 region is CASSLEYQTILYF. As DNA, the CDR3 is TGTGCCAGCAGCTTAGAGTACCAGACAATTTTGTACTTC.

The V call is TRBV11-2, the J call TRBJ2-5; a weak D match, TRBD1 (6 bases). The CDR3 spans 13 residues. Germline CDR1 and CDR2: SGHAT and FQNNGV. Trimming cost V 6 bases and J 5 bases, with 13 bases left between them. DNA for the CDR3: TGTGCCAGCAGTAGACAGGTCCTGGAGACCCAGTACTTC. Translation: CASSRQVLETQYF.

This sequence joins TRBV10-3 and TRBJ1-1; D gene unclear. The CDR3 sequence is 13 residues long. Between the trimmed V and J ends, which lost 2 bases and 4 bases, there was a span of 8 bases. The germline CDR1 and CDR2 sequences are ENHRY and SYGVKD. The CDR3 here is CAISEGSGTEAFF. The DNA of the CDR3 is TGTGCCATCAGTGAGGGGTCAGGCACTGAAGCTTTCTTT.

This clonotype is medium-sized in the sample. The rearrangement uses TRBV7-2 and TRBJ1-5; D uncertain. The CDR3 is made up of 14 amino acids. V was pared by 1 base and J by 9 bases, with 13 bases between. Germline V lookup: CDR1 SGHTA, CDR2 FQGNSA. The CDR3: CASSLGRDLGPQHF. The CDR3 nucleotides read TGTGCCAGCAGCTTAGGTCGCGACCTTGGGCCCCAGCATTTT.

This clonotype was recorded a few times. The chain is built from TRBV20-1 and TRBJ1-2; the D gene is possibly TRBD1 (6 bases). V lost 0 bases and J 2 bases, leaving 7 bases between the germline ends. Looked up from germline, CDR1 is DFQATT and CDR2 is SNEGSKA (reference sequence). The CDR3 has 13 residues. The CDR3 protein is CSARETGNYGYTF. The CDR3 DNA follows: TGCAGTGCTAGAGAGACAGGCAACTATGGCTACACCTTC.

This chain links TRBV20-1 with TRBJ1-4, with TRBD1 matching 7 bases. The trim removed 6 bases at V and 5 bases at J, leaving 9 bases unmatched. Per germline, CDR1 DFQATT and CDR2 SNEGSKA (reference sequence). The length of the CDR3 is 14 residues. CDR3 sequence: CSANDRVSNEKLFF. CDR3 DNA: TGCAGTGCAAACGACAGGGTATCGAATGAAAAACTGTTTTTT.

J is TRBJ2-5 and V is TRBV6-1; 12 nucleotides align to TRBD2. CDR1 is MNHNS and CDR2 is SASEGT in the germline V gene. The CDR3 length is 16 residues. The junction had 6 bases not matched to a gene; V was cut back by 5 bases and J by 2 bases. The CDR3 protein is CASSQTLAGGQETQYF. The DNA for the CDR3 is TGTGCCAGCAGTCAAACGCTAGCGGGGGGGCAAGAGACCCAGTACTTC.

This clonotype ranks as large. J is TRBJ2-3 and V is TRBV24-1; no definite D call. V lost 3 bases to trimming and J lost 5 bases, with 5 bases between them. Germline-derived CDR1 and CDR2 are KGHDR and SFDVKD. The CDR3 length is 12 residues. The CDR3 is CATSDNLDTQYF. The DNA for the CDR3 is TGTGCCACCAGTGATAACTTAGATACGCAGTATTTT.

The V and J genes are TRBV10-3 and TRBJ2-6; TRBD1 agrees at 9 bases. Per germline, CDR1 ENHRY and CDR2 SYGVKD. This CDR3 region has 16 residues. V lost 6 bases to trimming and J lost 2 bases; unmatched junction nucleotides: 5. The CDR3 DNA reads TGTGCCATCAGGGACAGGGGAGCGACTGGGGCCAACGTCCTGACTTTC. Translating gives CAIRDRGATGANVLTF.

This sequence joins TRBV2 and TRBJ1-5; 7 positions match TRBD1. With V trimmed by 6 bases and J by 4 bases, 3 bases remained unmatched. The V gene's germline CDR1 is SNHLY and CDR2 FYNNEI. This CDR3 contains 13 residues. This chain's CDR3 is CASRRQGNQPQHF. The CDR3 nucleotides read TGTGCCAGCAGGAGACAGGGTAATCAGCCCCAGCATTTT. The whole variable domain, remainder taken from reference TRBV2 and TRBJ1-5, is EPEVTQTPSHQVTQMGQEVILRCVPISNHLYFYWYRQILGQKVEFLVSFYNNEISEKSEIFDDQFSVERPDGSNFTLKIRSTKLEDSAMYFCASRRQGNQPQHFGDGTRLSIL.

V gene TRBV7-9 combines with J gene TRBJ1-2; D might be TRBD1 (6 bases). CDR3 length: 14 amino acids. Trimming cost V 5 bases and J 5 bases, with 15 bases left between them. Germline loops: CDR1 SEHNR, CDR2 FQNEAQ (reference sequence). CDR3 DNA sequence: TGTGCCAGCAGCGGAGATGGCAGGGGTTATGGCTACACCTTC. Protein product: CASSGDGRGYGYTF.

This chain uses TRBV11-3 with TRBJ2-7; a possible D gene is TRBD1 (6 bases). The V end lost 1 base, the J end lost 6 bases, and 10 bases lay between the germline ends. Germline CDR1 reads SGHNT; CDR2 reads YENEEA. The CDR3 covers 13 residues. This CDR3 reads CASSLGGTPEQYF. The DNA of the CDR3 is TGTGCCAGCAGCTTAGGAGGGACACCCGAGCAGTACTTC.

The J gene is TRBJ2-7, the V gene TRBV2; TRBD1 matches 8 bases. The germline V gene encodes CDR1 SNHLY and CDR2 FYNNEI. V lost 5 bases to trimming and J lost 2 bases; unmatched junction nucleotides: 8. The CDR3 is 15 amino acids. The CDR3 reads CASSYDRGRTYEQYF. The CDR3 DNA reads as TGTGCCAGCAGTTACGACAGGGGAAGGACCTACGAGCAGTACTTC.

V is TRBV11-2 and J is TRBJ2-5; 10 bases line up with TRBD2. V gave up 5 bases and J gave up 7 bases; unmatched junction bases: 16. The length of the CDR3 is 17 residues. Germline values: CDR1 SGHAT, CDR2 FQNNGV. For the CDR3, the DNA is TGTGCCAGCAGCCCCTTAGCGGGAGGAGGACCTGGGGGGACCCAGTACTTC. Its translation: CASSPLAGGGPGGTQYF.

This clonotype turned up a few times. This rearrangement joins TRBV6-5 to TRBJ2-7; D is possibly TRBD1 or TRBD2 (6 bases each). Per the germline V gene, CDR1 is MNHEY and CDR2 is SVGAGI. Trimming removed 0 bases from V and 3 bases from J, with 12 bases in between. This CDR3 has 15 residues. This chain's CDR3 is CASSYSEGGRYEQYF. CDR3 bases: TGTGCCAGCAGTTACTCAGAGGGGGGCCGCTACGAGCAGTACTTC.

This clonotype has more than one count but fewer than ten. The J gene is TRBJ1-2, the V gene TRBV20-1; 7 bases match TRBD1. With 6 bases clipped from V and 7 bases from J, the junction kept 11 bases outside the gene matches. This CDR3 has 13 residues. The germline CDR1 and CDR2 sequences are DFQATT and SNEGSKA (reference sequence). CDR3 in DNA: TGCAGTGCCCCGGGGAGGGGGCCTGGTGGCTACACCTTC. Amino acid sequence: CSAPGRGPGGYTF.

The chain is built from TRBV20-1 and TRBJ2-3, with D hard to call. The germline CDR1 and CDR2 sequences are DFQATT and SNEGSKA (reference sequence). This CDR3 contains 10 residues. The V gene lost 6 bases and the J gene lost 4 bases, with 5 bases spanning the gap. The DNA for the CDR3 is TGCAGTGCCCGAGCAGATACGCAGTATTTT. It yields the protein CSARADTQYF.

The chain uses TRBV7-2 and TRBJ2-5, with 8 bases aligning to TRBD2. Germline CDR1 SGHTA, CDR2 FQGNSA. The CDR3 is made up of 14 amino acids. V lost 5 bases and J lost 5; bases outside the gene matches: 7. In nucleotides, the CDR3 is TGTGCCAGCAGCCTCACGGGACTAGTCGAGACCCAGTACTTC. Translating it yields CASSLTGLVETQYF.

This clonotype has just a few counts. The gene calls are TRBV6-2 or TRBV6-3 and TRBJ1-2; tentatively, D is TRBD1 (5 bases). Trimming pared 2 bases from V and 5 bases from J, leaving 9 bases between. This CDR3 spans 13 amino acids. CDR1 MNHEY and CDR2 SVGEGT come from the germline V gene. This CDR3 reads CASSYRGIYGYTF. The CDR3 DNA is TGTGCCAGCAGTTACAGGGGTATATATGGCTACACCTTC.